The entry that follows covers one TCR beta chain sequence. The antigen is unknown. With 3 bases removed from V and 5 bases from J, the gap between germline ends came to 28 bases. CDR3 length equals 19 residues. Germline CDR1 SGHDN, CDR2 FVKESK. Per sorted-subset replicate PCR, input was about 180 ng DNA, representing tens of thousands of T cell genomes. TCRdb's copy holds only in-frame clones and misses some; the assay was immunoSEQ multiplex PCR. Altogether approximately 2.3 million clones are present, over 85% being singletons, with the ten largest covering 0.39%. CD4+ cells yielded CD45RA+ naive and CD45RA-negative memory subsets. The data derive from a study of shared clonotypes between healthy human individuals. Study findings and constraints: Across subsets, estimated richness was generally greater for naive than for memory populations.

The chain is built from TRBV14 and TRBJ1-2; tentatively, D is TRBD1 (5 bases). The sequenced sample was naive CD4+ T cells from PBMCs. The subset denotes: CD45RA+ positively selected. This receptor was obtained from a young man in good health. Some clones in this sample may be carry-over from other donors' samples. CDR3 in DNA: TGTGCCAGCAGCCAGAAGGTCAGGCAGGGAATCGGATCAGGATATGGCTACACCTTC. It yields the protein CASSQKVRQGIGSGYGYTF.